This T cell receptor beta chain was recorded in a study of low-dose radiotherapy and immunotherapy resistance in tumors. About the study: A dose of 1 Gy per fraction every two weeks went to Cohort 2, totaling 13 Gy over 26 weeks.

Alpha and beta chains were covered, as first-strand cDNA relied on TRAV- and TRBV-specific primers. A constant-region primer paired with the V-primer adapter amplified TCRs over approximately 18 PCR cycles. In vitro transcription amplified isolated mRNA. MiXCR was run by TCRdb on the reads, yielding one entry per CDR3 protein. Among around 80,000 distinct CDR3 sequences listed, approximately 17% were seen once. The time point here: before trial treatment. Donors were dosed with nivolumab and ipilimumab; they also received aspirin, low-dose cyclophosphamide and low-dose radiotherapy. CDR1 is MNHEY and CDR2 is SMNVEV in the germline V gene (reference sequence). The CDR3 is made up of 16 amino acids. J lost 6 bases, V lost 6 bases, and 14 bases had no gene match.

The receptor was derived from a male donor with prostate cancer. The gene calls are TRBV27 and TRBJ2-7; 10 bases match TRBD2. The sample consisted of PBMCs, taken before treatment. The CDR3 DNA is TGTGCCAGCAGCTACCTAGCGGGAGCGAGTACGGGCGAGCAGTACTTC. As protein: CASSYLAGASTGEQYF.